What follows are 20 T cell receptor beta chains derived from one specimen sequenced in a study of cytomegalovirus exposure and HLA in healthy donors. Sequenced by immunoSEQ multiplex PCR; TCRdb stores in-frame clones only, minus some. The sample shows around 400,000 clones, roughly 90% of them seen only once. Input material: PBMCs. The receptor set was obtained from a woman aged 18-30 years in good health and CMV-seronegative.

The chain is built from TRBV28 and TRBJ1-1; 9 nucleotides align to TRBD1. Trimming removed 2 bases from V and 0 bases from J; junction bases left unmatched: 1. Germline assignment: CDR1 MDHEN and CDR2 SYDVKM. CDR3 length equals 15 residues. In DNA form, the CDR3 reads TGTGCCAGCAGTTTAGACAGGGGGATGAACACTGAAGCTTTCTTT. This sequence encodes CASSLDRGMNTEAFF. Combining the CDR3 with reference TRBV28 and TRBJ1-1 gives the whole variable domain DVKVTQSSRYLVKRTGEKVFLECVQDMDHENMFWYRQDPGLGLRLIYFSYDVKMKEKGDIPEGYSVSREKKERFSLILESASTNQTSMYLCASSLDRGMNTEAFFGQGTRLTVV.

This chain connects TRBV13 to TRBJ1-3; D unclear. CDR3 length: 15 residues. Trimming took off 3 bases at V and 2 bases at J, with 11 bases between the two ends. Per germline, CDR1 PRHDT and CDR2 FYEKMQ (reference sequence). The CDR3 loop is CASSFPGRTGNTIYF. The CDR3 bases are TGTGCCAGCAGCTTCCCGGGTAGGACTGGAAACACCATATATTTT.

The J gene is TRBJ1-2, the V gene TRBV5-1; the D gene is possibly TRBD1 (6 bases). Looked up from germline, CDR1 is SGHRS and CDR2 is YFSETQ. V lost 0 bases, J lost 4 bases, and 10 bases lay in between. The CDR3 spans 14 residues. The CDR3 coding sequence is TGCGCCAGCAGCTTGGAGACAGGATCCTATGGCTACACCTTC. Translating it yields CASSLETGSYGYTF.

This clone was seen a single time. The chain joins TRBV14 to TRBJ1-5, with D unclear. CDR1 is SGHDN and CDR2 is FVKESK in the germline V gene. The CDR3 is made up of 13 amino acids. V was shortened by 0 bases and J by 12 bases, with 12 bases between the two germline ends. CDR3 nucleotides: TGTGCCAGCAGCCAAGATGGGCTCGCGGGCCAGCATTTT. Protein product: CASSQDGLAGQHF.

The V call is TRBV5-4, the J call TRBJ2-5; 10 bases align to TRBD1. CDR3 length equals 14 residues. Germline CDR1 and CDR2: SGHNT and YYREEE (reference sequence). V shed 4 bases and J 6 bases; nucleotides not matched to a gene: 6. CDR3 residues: CASSPRQGAKTQYF. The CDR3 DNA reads TGTGCCAGCAGCCCCAGACAGGGGGCTAAGACCCAGTACTTC.

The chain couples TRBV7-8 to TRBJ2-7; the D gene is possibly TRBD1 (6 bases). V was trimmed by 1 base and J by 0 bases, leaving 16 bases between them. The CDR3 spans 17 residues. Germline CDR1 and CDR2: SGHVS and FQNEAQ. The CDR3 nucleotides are TGTGCCAGCAGCTTAGTCGGAATGGGGGCTGCCTCCTACGAGCAGTACTTC. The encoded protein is CASSLVGMGAASYEQYF.

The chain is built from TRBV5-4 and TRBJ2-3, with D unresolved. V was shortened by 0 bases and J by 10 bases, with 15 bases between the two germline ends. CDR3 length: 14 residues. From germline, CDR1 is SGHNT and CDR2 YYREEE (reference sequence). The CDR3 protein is CASSLEVGFDAQYF. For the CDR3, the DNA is TGTGCCAGCAGCTTGGAGGTCGGGTTTGATGCGCAGTATTTT.

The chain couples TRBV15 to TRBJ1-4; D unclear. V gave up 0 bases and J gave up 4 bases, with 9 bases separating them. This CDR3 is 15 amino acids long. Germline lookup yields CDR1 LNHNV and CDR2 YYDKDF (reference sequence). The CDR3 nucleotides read TGTGCCACCAGCAGAGACGGGGTCGTTAATGAAAAACTGTTTTTT. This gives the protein CATSRDGVVNEKLFF. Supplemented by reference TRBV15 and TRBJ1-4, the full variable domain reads DAMVIQNPRYQVTQFGKPVTLSCSQTLNHNVMYWYQQKSSQAPKLLFHYYDKDFNNEADTPDNFQSRRPNTSFCFLDIRSPGLGDTAMYLCATSRDGVVNEKLFFGSGTQLSVL.

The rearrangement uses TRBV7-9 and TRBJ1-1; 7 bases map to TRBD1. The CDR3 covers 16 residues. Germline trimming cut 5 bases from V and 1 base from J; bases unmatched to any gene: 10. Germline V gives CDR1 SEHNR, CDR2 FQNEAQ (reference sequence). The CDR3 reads CASSPYKGQKNTEAFF. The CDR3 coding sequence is TGTGCCAGCAGCCCGTACAAGGGACAGAAGAACACTGAAGCTTTCTTT.

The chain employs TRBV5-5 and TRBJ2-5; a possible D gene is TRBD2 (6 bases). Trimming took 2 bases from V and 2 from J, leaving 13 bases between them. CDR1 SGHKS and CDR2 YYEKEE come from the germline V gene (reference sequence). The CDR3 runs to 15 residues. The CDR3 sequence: CASSFWGDIQETQYF. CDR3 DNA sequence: TGTGCCAGCAGCTTCTGGGGGGATATTCAAGAGACCCAGTACTTC.

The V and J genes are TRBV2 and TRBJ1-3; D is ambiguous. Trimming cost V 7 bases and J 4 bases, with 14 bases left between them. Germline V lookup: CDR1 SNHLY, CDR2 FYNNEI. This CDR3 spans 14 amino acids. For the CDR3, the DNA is TGTGCCAGCAAACGAGATTTGGGCGGAAACACCATATATTTT. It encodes CASKRDLGGNTIYF.

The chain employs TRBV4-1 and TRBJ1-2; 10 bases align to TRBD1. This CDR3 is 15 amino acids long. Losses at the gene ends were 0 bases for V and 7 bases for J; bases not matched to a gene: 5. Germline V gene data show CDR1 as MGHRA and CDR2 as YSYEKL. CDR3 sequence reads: CASSQDRQGAGGYTF. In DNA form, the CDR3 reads TGCGCCAGCAGCCAAGATAGACAGGGGGCTGGTGGCTACACCTTC.

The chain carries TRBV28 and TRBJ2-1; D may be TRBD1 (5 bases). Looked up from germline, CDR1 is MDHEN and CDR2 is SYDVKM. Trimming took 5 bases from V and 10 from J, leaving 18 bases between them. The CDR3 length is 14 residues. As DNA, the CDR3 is TGTGCCAGCAGTCCACCGGTGGGCAACAGGGAGCAGTTCTTC. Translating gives CASSPPVGNREQFF.

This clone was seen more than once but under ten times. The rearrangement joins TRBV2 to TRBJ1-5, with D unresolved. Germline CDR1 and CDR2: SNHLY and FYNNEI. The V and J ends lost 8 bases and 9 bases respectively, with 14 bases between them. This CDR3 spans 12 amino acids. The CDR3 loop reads CASAQNLAPQHF. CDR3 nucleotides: TGTGCCAGCGCTCAAAACCTGGCGCCCCAGCATTTT.

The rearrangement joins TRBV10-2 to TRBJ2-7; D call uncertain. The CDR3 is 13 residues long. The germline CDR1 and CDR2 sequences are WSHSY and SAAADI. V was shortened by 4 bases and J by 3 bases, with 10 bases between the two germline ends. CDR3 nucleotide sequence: TGCGCCAGCAGTGTATATCAGAACTACGAGCAGTACTTC. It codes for CASSVYQNYEQYF.

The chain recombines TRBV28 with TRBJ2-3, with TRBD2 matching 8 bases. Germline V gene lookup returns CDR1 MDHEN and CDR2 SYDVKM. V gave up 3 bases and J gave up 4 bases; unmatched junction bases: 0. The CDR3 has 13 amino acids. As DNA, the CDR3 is TGTGCCAGCAGTTTGGGACTAGCAGATACGCAGTATTTT. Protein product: CASSLGLADTQYF. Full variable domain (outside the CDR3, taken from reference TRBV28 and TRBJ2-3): DVKVTQSSRYLVKRTGEKVFLECVQDMDHENMFWYRQDPGLGLRLIYFSYDVKMKEKGDIPEGYSVSREKKERFSLILESASTNQTSMYLCASSLGLADTQYFGPGTRLTVL.

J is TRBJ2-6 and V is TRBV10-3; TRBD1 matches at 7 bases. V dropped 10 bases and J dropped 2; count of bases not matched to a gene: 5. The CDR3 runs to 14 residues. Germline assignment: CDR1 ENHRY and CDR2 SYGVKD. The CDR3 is CASKTGAGANVLTF. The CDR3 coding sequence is TGTGCCAGCAAAACAGGGGCTGGGGCCAACGTCCTGACTTTC.

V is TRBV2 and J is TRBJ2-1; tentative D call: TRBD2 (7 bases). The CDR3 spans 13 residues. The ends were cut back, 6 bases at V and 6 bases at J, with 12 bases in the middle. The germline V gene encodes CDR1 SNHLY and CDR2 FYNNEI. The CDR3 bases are TGTGCCAGCAGAGGACTAGGGGGCAATGAGCAGTTCTTC. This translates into CASRGLGGNEQFF.

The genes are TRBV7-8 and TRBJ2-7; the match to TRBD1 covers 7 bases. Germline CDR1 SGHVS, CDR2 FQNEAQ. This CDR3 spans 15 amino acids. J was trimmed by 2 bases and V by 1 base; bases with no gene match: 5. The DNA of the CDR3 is TGTGCCAGCAGCTTAGAAGGGGGCCCGACCTACGAGCAGTACTTC. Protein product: CASSLEGGPTYEQYF.

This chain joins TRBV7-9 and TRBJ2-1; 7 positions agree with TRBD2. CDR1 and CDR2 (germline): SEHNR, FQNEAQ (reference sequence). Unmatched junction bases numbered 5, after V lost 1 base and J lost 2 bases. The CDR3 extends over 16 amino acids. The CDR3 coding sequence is TGTGCCAGCAGCTTAGGACCAGCGGGGACCTACAATGAGCAGTTCTTC. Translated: CASSLGPAGTYNEQFF.